Given below is one TCR beta chain in context. The data were taken from a study of T cell repertoires in cytomegalovirus infection. The V end lost 1 base, the J end lost 3 bases, and 14 bases lay between the germline ends. Germline V CDR1 and CDR2: SGHKS, YYEKEE (reference sequence). The CDR3 sequence is 15 residues long. TCRdb reprocessed the reads via MiXCR and lists one record per CDR3 protein. The data show 250,000 to 300,000 distinct CDR3 sequences, approximately 17% seen once. The sequenced sample consisted of CD8+ T cells from PBMCs. V is TRBV5-5 and J is TRBJ2-7, with D possibly being TRBD1 (7 bases). The TCR was taken from a human donor in good health (CMV status not recorded). Some clones in this sample may be carry-over from other donors' samples. CDR3 residues: CASSLLQGGGYEQYF. In nucleotides, the CDR3 is TGTGCCAGCAGCTTGCTCCAGGGGGGCGGCTACGAGCAGTACTTC.